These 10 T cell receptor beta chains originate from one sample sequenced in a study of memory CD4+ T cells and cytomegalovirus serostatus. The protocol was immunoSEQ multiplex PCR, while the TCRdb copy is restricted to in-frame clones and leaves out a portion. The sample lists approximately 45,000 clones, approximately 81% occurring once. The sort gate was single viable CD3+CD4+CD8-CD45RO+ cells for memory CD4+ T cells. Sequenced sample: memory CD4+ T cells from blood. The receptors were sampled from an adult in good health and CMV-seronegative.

This chain's CDR3 is CASAGTGLYNEQFF. In nucleotides, the CDR3 is TGTGCCAGCGCCGGGACAGGGCTCTACAATGAGCAGTTCTTC. The chain is built from TRBV11-3 and TRBJ2-1, with TRBD1 identical over 9 bases. V was clipped by 8 bases and J by 3 bases; unmatched bases: 5. The CDR3 runs to 14 residues. From germline, CDR1 is SGHNT and CDR2 YENEEA. The complete variable domain, with remaining parts taken from reference TRBV11-3 and TRBJ2-1, reads EAGVVQSPRYKIIEKKQPVAFWCNPISGHNTLYWYLQNLGQGPELLIRYENEEAVDDSQLPKDRFSAERLKGVDSTLKIQPAELGDSAVYLCASAGTGLYNEQFFGPGTRLTVL.

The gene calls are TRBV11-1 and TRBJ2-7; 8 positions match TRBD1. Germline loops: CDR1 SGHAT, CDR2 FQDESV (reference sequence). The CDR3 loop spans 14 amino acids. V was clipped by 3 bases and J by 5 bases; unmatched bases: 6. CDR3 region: CASSFQQGGDEQYF. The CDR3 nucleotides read TGTGCCAGCAGCTTCCAACAGGGGGGCGACGAGCAGTACTTC.

As DNA, the CDR3 is TGTGCCAGCAGCCGTTCCAGGGGCTCTGGAAACACCATATATTTT. Encoded protein: CASSRSRGSGNTIYF. The V gene is TRBV11-3, the J gene TRBJ1-3; TRBD1 might be the D (6 bases). CDR1 is SGHNT and CDR2 is YENEEA in the germline V gene. Deletions cut 5 bases from V and 0 bases from J, with 11 bases between. This CDR3 region has 15 residues.

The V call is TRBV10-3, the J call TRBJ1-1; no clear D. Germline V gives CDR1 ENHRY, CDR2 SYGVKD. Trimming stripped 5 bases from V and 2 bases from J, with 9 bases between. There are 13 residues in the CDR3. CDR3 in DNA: TGTGCCATCAGTCAAGACCCAAACACTGAAGCTTTCTTT. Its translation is CAISQDPNTEAFF.

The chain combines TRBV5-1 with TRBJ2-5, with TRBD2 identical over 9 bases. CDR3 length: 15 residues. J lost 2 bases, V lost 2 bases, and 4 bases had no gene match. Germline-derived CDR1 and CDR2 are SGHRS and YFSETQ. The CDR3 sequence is CASSLNLAGQETQYF. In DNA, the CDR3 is TGCGCCAGCAGCTTAAACCTAGCGGGACAAGAGACCCAGTACTTC.

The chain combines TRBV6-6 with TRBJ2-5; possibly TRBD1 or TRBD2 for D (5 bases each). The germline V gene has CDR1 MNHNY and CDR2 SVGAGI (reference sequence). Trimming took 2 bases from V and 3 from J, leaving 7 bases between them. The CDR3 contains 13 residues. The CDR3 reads CASSYRGEETQYF. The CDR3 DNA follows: TGTGCCAGCAGTTACAGAGGGGAAGAGACCCAGTACTTC.

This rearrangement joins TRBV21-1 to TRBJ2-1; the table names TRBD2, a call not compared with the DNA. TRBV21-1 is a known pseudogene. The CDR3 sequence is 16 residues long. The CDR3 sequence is CASSKVVLDLYNEQFF. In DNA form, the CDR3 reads TGTGCCAGCAGCAAAGTTGTACTAGACCTCTACAATGAGCAGTTCTTC.

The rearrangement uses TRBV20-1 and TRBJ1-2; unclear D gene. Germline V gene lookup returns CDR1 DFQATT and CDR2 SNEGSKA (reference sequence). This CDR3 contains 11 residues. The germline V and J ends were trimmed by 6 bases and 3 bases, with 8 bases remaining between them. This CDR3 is CSAVRDYGYTF. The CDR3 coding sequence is TGCAGTGCGGTCCGAGACTATGGCTACACCTTC.

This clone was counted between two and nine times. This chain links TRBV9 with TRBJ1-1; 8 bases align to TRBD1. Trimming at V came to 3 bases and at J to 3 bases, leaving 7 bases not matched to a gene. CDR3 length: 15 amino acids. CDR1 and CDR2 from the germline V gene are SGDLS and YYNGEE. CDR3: CASSAGQGIHTEAFF. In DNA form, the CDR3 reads TGTGCCAGCAGCGCTGGACAGGGAATCCACACTGAAGCTTTCTTT.

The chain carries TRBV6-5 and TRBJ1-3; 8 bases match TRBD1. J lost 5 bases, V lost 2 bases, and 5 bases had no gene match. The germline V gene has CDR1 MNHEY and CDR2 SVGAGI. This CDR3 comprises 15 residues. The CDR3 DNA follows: TGTGCCAGCAGTTACAATAGGGACAGGAGAAACACCATATATTTT. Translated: CASSYNRDRRNTIYF.